Sequencing of this T cell receptor (beta chain) was carried out in a study of response to subunit inactivated influenza vaccine. Findings and caveats of the study: Authors suggested seasonal influenza vaccinations each recruit few new T cells.

The sample holds many counts of this clonotype. Its antigen is unknown. TCRdb called the RT-PCR reads again in MiXCR, with one record for every CDR3 protein. Among a few hundred thousand distinct CDR3 sequences listed, more than 7% were seen once. The receptor's source is a man between 50 and 75 years old who received an inactivated influenza vaccine. Sequenced here: PBMCs from blood, sampled 23 months after vaccination.

Written as DNA, the CDR3 is TGCAGTGCCCAAAATTGGGGGGGAATTGGCTACACCTTC. This codes for CSAQNWGGIGYTF. This rearrangement joins TRBV20-1 to TRBJ1-2; D is perhaps TRBD1 (5 bases). This CDR3 comprises 13 residues. The germline CDR1 and CDR2 sequences are DFQATT and SNEGSKA (reference sequence). Trimming pared 6 bases from V and 7 bases from J, leaving 18 bases between.